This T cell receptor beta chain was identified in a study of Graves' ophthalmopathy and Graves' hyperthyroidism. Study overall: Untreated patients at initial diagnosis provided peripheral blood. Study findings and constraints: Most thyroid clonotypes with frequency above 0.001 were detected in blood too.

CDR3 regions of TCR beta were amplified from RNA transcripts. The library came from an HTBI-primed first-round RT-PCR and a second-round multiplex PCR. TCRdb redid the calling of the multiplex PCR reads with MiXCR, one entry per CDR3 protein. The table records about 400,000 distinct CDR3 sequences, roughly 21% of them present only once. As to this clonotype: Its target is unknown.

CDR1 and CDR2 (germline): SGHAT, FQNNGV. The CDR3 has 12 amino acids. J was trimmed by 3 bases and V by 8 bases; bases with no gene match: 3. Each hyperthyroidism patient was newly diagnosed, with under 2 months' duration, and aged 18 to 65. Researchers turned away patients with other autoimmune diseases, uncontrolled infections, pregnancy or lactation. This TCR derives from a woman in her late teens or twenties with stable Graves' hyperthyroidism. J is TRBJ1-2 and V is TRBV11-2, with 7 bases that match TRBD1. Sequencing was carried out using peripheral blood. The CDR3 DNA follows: TGTGCCAGCCCAGGGGGGGACTATGGCTACACCTTC. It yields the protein CASPGGDYGYTF.